This is a list of T cell receptor beta chains from one sample in a study of T cells expressing NK-cell markers. TCRdb reprocessed the 5' RACE reads and keeps a single row for each CDR3 protein, giving no DNA. This sample contains roughly 150,000 distinct CDR3 sequences. Sequencing used blood T cells: a sorted CD56 or NKG2C T cell subset, CD4+ or CD8+ T cells, or bulk PBMC T cells (not recorded which). All receptors come from a man aged 18 to 69 in good health. CDR3s include the opening cysteine and the closing phenylalanine or tryptophan. Each record gives: CDR3 length, V gene, J gene, CDR3 protein.

len: 13; v_gene: TRBV18; j_gene: TRBJ2-1; CDR3aa: CASSFSADGGSVF
len: 14; v_gene: TRBV14; j_gene: TRBJ1-6; CDR3aa: CASSTRGGGSPLHF
len: 14; v_gene: TRBV29-1; j_gene: TRBJ2-5; CDR3aa: CSVSLHRGPETQYF
len: 16; v_gene: TRBV7-9; j_gene: TRBJ2-3; CDR3aa: CASSPPLVGSTDTQYF
len: 15; v_gene: TRBV2; j_gene: TRBJ1-4; CDR3aa: CASSEVPYYNEKLFF
len: 14; v_gene: TRBV19; j_gene: TRBJ2-5; CDR3aa: CASSPGQGWGTQYF
len: 12; v_gene: TRBV2; j_gene: TRBJ2-1; CDR3aa: CAAGIRFGEQFF
len: 16; v_gene: TRBV4-1; j_gene: TRBJ2-7; CDR3aa: CASSQAPTGSSYEQYF
len: 16; v_gene: TRBV4-2; j_gene: TRBJ2-1; CDR3aa: CASSQVTGGPDDEQFF
len: 17; v_gene: TRBV3-1; j_gene: TRBJ2-5; CDR3aa: CASSPHQSSGGAETQYF
len: 13; v_gene: TRBV7-9; j_gene: TRBJ1-1; CDR3aa: CASSLSGLREAFF
len: 15; v_gene: TRBV27; j_gene: TRBJ1-5; CDR3aa: CASSLVGITGQPQHF
len: 15; v_gene: TRBV4-1; j_gene: TRBJ2-1; CDR3aa: CASSLRTRTTDEQFF
len: 17; v_gene: TRBV11-2; j_gene: TRBJ2-3; CDR3aa: CASSPSFGTGIADTQYF
len: 14; v_gene: TRBV7-6; j_gene: TRBJ1-1; CDR3aa: CASSPQPGNTEAFF
len: 15; v_gene: TRBV9; j_gene: TRBJ2-5; CDR3aa: CASSLGQGAWETQYF
len: 14; v_gene: TRBV28; j_gene: TRBJ2-7; CDR3aa: CASTLAGGHYEQYF
len: 15; v_gene: TRBV3-1; j_gene: TRBJ1-1; CDR3aa: CASSQDLGGPTEAFF
len: 16; v_gene: TRBV7-9; j_gene: TRBJ1-5; CDR3aa: CASSSGPGTENQPQHF
len: 20; v_gene: TRBV11-2; j_gene: TRBJ1-5; CDR3aa: CASSLDRVRTGRRRYQPQHF
len: 15; v_gene: TRBV12-3/TRBV12-4; j_gene: TRBJ2-4; CDR3aa: CASSLRADPENIQYF
len: 13; v_gene: TRBV29-1; j_gene: TRBJ1-5; CDR3aa: CSVEEGVNQPQHF
len: 14; v_gene: TRBV6-1; j_gene: TRBJ2-1; CDR3aa: CASSVGQGKNEQFF
len: 15; v_gene: TRBV18; j_gene: TRBJ2-3; CDR3aa: CASSLGGASTDTQYF
len: 15; v_gene: TRBV7-3; j_gene: TRBJ2-5; CDR3aa: CASSSSGGRGETQYF
len: 15; v_gene: TRBV9; j_gene: TRBJ2-7; CDR3aa: CASAPHRRVLGEQYF
len: 16; v_gene: TRBV12-3/TRBV12-4; j_gene: TRBJ2-7; CDR3aa: CASSLALPGGFYEQYF
len: 14; v_gene: TRBV20-1; j_gene: TRBJ2-1; CDR3aa: CSARDREGHNEQFF
len: 14; v_gene: TRBV4-1; j_gene: TRBJ2-7; CDR3aa: CASSQVEGDYEQYF
len: 14; v_gene: TRBV28; j_gene: TRBJ2-2; CDR3aa: CASSLRRNTGELFF
len: 18; v_gene: TRBV15; j_gene: TRBJ2-1; CDR3aa: CATSHSLLLENSYNEQFF
len: 13; v_gene: TRBV27; j_gene: TRBJ2-5; CDR3aa: CASSWTSGETQYF
len: 14; v_gene: TRBV7-3; j_gene: TRBJ2-7; CDR3aa: CASSLSGGAYEQYF
len: 18; v_gene: TRBV14; j_gene: TRBJ2-1; CDR3aa: CASSQFGQTGGSYNEQFF
len: 17; v_gene: TRBV25-1; j_gene: TRBJ2-3; CDR3aa: CASSEFYGGQLTDTQYF
len: 12; v_gene: TRBV6-5; j_gene: TRBJ1-1; CDR3aa: CASRGTGPEAFF
len: 16; v_gene: TRBV20-1; j_gene: TRBJ2-7; CDR3aa: CSARDEDRHPAYEQYF
len: 18; v_gene: TRBV3-1; j_gene: TRBJ2-3; CDR3aa: CASSQVAASGGAADTQYF